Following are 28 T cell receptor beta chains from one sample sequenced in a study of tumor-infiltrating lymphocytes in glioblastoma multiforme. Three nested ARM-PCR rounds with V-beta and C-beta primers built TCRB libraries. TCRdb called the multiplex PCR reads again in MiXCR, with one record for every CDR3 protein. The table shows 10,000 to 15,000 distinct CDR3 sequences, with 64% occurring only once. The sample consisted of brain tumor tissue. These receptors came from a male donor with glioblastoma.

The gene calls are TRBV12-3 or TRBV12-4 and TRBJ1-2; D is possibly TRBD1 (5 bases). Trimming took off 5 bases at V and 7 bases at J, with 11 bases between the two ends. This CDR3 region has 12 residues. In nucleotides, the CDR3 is TGTGCCAGCAGTGAGGAAGGGGCTGGCTACACCTTC. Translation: CASSEEGAGYTF.

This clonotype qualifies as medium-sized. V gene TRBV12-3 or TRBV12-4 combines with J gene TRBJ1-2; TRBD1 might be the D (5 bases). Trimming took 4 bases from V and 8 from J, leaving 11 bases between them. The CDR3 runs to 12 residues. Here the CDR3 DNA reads TGTGCCAGCAGTTCCACAGGTTTCGGCTACACCTTC. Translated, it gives CASSSTGFGYTF.

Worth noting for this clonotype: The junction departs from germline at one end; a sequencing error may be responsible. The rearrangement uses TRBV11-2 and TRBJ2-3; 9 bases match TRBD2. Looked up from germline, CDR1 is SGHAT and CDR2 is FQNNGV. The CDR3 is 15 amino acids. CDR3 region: CASSVGLAHTDAQYF. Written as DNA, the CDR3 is TGTGCCAGCAGCGTTGGACTAGCGCACACAGATGCGCAGTATTTT.

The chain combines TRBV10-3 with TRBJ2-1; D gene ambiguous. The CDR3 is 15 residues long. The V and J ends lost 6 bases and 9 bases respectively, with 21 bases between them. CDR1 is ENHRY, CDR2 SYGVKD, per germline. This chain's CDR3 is CAISNRVSGSGEQFF. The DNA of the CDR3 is TGTGCCATCAGCAACCGGGTATCGGGTAGTGGTGAGCAGTTCTTC.

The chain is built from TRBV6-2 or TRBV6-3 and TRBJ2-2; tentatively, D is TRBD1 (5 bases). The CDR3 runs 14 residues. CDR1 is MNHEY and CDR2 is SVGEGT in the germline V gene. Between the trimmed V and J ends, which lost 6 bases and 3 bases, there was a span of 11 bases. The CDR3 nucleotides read TGTGCCAGCAGCGAAGGACAACACACCGGGGAGCTGTTTTTT. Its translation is CASSEGQHTGELFF.

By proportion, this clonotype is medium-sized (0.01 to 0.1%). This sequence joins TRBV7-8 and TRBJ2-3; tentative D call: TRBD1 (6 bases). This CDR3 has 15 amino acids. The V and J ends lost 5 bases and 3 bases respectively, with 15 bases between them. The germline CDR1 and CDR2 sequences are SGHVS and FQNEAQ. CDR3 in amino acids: CASSITWDKTDTQYF. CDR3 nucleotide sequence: TGTGCCAGCAGCATTACGTGGGACAAAACAGATACGCAGTATTTT. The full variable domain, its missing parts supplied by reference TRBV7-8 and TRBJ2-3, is GAGVSQSPRYKVAKRGQDVALRCDPISGHVSLFWYQQALGQGPEFLTYFQNEAQLDKSGLPSDRFFAERPEGSVSTLKIQRTQQEDSAVYLCASSITWDKTDTQYFGPGTRLTVL.

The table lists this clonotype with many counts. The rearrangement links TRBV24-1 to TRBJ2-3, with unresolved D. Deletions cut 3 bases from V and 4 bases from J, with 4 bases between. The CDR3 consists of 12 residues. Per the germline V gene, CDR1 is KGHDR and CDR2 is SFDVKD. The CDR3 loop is CATSDGADTQYF. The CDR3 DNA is TGTGCCACCAGTGATGGGGCAGATACGCAGTATTTT.

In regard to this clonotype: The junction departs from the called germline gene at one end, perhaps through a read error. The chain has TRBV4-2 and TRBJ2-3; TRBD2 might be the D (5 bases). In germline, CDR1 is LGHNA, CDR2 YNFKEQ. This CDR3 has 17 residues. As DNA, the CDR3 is TGTGCCAGCAGCCAAGAGTGGGCTAGCAGGACCGCAGATGCGCAGTATTTT. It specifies CASSQEWASRTADAQYF.

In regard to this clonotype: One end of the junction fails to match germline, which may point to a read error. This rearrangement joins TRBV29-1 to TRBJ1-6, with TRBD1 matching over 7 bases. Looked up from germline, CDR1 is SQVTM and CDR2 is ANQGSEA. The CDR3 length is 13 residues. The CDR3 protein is CSVAGDRESPLYF. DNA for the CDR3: TGCAGCGTTGCCGGGGACAGAGAGTCACCCCTCTACTTT.

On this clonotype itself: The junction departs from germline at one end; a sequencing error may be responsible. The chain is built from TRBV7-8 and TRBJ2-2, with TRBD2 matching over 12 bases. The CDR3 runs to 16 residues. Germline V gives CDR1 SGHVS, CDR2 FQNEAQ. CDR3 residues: CASNLTSGSASGELLF. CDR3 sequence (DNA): TGTGCTAGCAACCTGACTAGCGGGAGCGCGTCCGGGGAGCTGCTTTTT.

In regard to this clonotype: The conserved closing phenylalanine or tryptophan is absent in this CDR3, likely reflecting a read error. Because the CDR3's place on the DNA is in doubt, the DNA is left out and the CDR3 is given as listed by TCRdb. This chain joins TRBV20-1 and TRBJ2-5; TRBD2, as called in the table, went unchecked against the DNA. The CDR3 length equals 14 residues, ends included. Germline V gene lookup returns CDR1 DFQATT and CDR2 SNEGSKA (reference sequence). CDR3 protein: CSALSTSGRETRYS.

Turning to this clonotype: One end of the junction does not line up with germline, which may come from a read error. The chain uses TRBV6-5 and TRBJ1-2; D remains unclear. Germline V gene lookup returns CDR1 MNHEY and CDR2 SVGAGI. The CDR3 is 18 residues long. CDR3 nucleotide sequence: TGTGTCAGCAATTCACAAACCACCAGAGGGAATCTTAACTATGGCTACACCTTC. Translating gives CVSNSQTTRGNLNYGYTF.

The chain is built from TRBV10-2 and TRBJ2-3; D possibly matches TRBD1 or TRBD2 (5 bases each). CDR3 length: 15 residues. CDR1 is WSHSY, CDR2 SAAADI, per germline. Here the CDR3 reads CTGSEAGTGADTQYF. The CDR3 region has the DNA TGCACCGGCAGTGAGGCAGGGACCGGGGCAGATACGCAGTATTTT.

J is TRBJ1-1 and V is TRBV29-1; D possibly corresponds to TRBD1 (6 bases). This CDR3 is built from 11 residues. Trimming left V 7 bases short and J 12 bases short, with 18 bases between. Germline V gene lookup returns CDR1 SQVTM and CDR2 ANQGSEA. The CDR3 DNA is TGCAGCGCCGTGGGGGGGCCTGGGACTTTCTTT. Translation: CSAVGGPGTFF.

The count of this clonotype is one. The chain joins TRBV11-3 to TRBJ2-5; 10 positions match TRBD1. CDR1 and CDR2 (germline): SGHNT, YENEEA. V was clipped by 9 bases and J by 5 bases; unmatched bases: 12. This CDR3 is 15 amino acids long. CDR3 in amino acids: CASSLGQGEHETQYF. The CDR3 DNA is TGTGCCAGTAGCCTAGGACAGGGGGAGCATGAGACCCAGTACTTC.

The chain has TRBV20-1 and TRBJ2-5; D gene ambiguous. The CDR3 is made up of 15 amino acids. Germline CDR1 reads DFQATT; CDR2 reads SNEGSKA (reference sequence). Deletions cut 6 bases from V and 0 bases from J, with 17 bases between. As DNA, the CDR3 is TGCAGTGCAAGTACGTGGACGACCTACCAAGAGACCCAGTACTTC. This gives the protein CSASTWTTYQETQYF.

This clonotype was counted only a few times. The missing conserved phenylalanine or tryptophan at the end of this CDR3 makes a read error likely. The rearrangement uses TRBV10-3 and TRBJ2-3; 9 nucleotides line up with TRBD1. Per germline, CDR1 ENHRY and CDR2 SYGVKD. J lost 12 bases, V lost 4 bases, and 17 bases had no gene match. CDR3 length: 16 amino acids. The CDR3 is CAISATGDRDRIAQYL. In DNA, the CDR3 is TGTGCCATCAGTGCGACCGGGGACAGGGACAGGATTGCTCAGTATTTG.

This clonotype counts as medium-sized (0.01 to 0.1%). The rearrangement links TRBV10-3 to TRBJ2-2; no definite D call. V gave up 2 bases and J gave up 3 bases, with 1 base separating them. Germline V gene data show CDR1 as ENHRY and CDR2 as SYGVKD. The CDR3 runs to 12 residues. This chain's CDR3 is CAISEDTGELFF. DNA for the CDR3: TGTGCCATCAGTGAGGACACCGGGGAGCTGTTTTTT.

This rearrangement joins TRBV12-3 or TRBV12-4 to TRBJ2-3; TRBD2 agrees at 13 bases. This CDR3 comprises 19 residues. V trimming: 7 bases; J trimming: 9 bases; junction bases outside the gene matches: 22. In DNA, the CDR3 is TGTGCCAGCATTCCCCGGGGGCAACTAGCGGGAGGGCCAGGTGAAACGCAGTATTTT. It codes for CASIPRGQLAGGPGETQYF.

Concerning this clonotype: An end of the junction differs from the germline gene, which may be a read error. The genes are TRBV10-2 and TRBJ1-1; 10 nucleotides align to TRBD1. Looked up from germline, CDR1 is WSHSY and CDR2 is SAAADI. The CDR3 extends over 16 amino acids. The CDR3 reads CASGETDRGHDTEAFF. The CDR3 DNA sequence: TGCGCCAGCGGTGAGACTGACAGGGGGCACGACACTGAAGCTTTCTTT.

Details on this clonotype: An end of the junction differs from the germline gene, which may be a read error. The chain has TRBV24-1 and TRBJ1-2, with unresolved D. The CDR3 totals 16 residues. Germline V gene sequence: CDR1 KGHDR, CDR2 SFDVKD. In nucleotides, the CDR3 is TGTGCTACCAGTGACGCCGTGACCGACTTAACTAGGGGCTACACCTTC. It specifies CATSDAVTDLTRGYTF.

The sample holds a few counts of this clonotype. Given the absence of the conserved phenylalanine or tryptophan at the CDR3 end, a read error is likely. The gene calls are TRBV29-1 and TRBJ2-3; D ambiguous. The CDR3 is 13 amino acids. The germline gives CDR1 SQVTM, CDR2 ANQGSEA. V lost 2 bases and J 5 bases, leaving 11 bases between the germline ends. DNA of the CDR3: TGCAGCGTTGAAACCGTGGCTGGAGATACGCAGTATTCT. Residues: CSVETVAGDTQYS.

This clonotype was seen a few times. Here the CDR3 DNA reads TGTGCCTGGAGCGTGGTACTAGCCATGTCCTACAATGAGCAGTTCTTC. It specifies CAWSVVLAMSYNEQFF. The V call is TRBV30, the J call TRBJ2-1; tentatively, D is TRBD2 (6 bases). V lost 3 bases to trimming and J lost 1 base, with 16 bases between them. Germline CDR1 reads GTSNPN; CDR2 reads SVGIG (reference sequence). The CDR3 has 16 residues.

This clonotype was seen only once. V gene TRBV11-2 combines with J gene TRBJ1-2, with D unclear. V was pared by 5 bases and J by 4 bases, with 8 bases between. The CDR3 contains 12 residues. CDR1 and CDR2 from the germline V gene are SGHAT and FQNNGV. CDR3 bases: TGTGCCAGCAGCGGGCCTTTCTATGGCTACACCTTC. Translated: CASSGPFYGYTF.

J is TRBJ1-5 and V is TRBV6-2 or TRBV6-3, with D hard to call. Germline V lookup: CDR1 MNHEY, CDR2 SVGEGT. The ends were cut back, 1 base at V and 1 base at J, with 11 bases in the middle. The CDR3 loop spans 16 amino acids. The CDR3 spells CASSYWSGESNQPQHF. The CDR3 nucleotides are TGTGCCAGCAGTTACTGGTCGGGAGAGAGCAATCAGCCCCAGCATTTT.

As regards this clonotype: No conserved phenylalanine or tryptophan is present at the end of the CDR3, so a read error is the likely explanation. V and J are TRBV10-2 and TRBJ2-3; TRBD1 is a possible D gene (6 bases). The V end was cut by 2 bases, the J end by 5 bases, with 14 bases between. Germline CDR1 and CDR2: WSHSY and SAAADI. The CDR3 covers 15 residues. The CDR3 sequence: CASSEAGAGLDTQYL. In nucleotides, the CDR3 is TGCGCCAGCAGTGAGGCAGGGGCAGGGTTAGATACGCAGTATTTG.

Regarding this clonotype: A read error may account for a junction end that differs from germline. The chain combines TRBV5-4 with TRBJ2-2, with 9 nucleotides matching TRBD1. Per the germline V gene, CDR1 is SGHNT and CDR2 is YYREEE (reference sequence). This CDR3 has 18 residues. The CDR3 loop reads CASSTDQDRGVDTGELFF. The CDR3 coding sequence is TGTGCCAGCAGCACCGACCAGGACAGGGGTGTGGACACCGGGGAGCTGTTTTTC.

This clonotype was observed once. CDR3 nucleotide sequence: TGCAGTGCTAGGAACCGGGACGTAGGAAAGGATCCCTCCTACGAGCAGTACTTC. Translated: CSARNRDVGKDPSYEQYF. The V and J genes are TRBV20-1 and TRBJ2-7, with D perhaps assigned TRBD1 or TRBD2 (5 bases each). The V gene's germline CDR1 is DFQATT and CDR2 SNEGSKA (reference sequence). Trimming cost V 3 bases and J 0 bases, with 24 bases left between them. CDR3 size: 18 residues.